Below are 11 T cell receptor beta chains sequenced from a single sample in a study of response to subunit inactivated influenza vaccine. From the RT-PCR reads, TCRdb called clonotypes with MiXCR, one entry per CDR3 protein. The sample lists 530,000 or so distinct CDR3 sequences, about 12% occurring once. The sequencing here drew on PBMCs from blood, taken on the day of vaccination. These TCRs come from a man aged 45-65 years who received an inactivated influenza vaccine.

This clonotype was observed a single time. The chain couples TRBV29-1 to TRBJ2-1; 9 nucleotides match TRBD2. The trim removed 4 bases at V and 11 bases at J, leaving 12 bases unmatched. Germline V gene lookup returns CDR1 SQVTM and CDR2 ANQGSEA. CDR3 length: 14 residues. This CDR3 is CSVVRREGHRKQFF. CDR3 bases: TGCAGCGTTGTTAGGCGGGAGGGCCACAGGAAGCAGTTCTTC.

This clonotype occurred many times. The chain carries TRBV5-1 and TRBJ2-6, with a possible D match to TRBD1 (5 bases). Looked up from germline, CDR1 is SGHRS and CDR2 is YFSETQ. V was shortened by 4 bases and J by 2 bases, with 7 bases between the two germline ends. The CDR3 loop spans 14 amino acids. The CDR3 DNA follows: TGCGCCAGCAGCCCGACAGCTGGGGCCAACGTCCTGACTTTC. It specifies CASSPTAGANVLTF.

This clonotype has more than one count but fewer than ten. The V and J genes are TRBV15 and TRBJ2-7; 8 bases match TRBD1. V gave up 5 bases and J gave up 2 bases; unmatched junction bases: 11. Germline loops: CDR1 LNHNV, CDR2 YYDKDF (reference sequence). The CDR3 sequence is 16 residues long. Here the CDR3 DNA reads TGTGCCACCAGCGTGGACAGGGACCCATACCCCTACGAGCAGTACTTC. Its translation is CATSVDRDPYPYEQYF.

Concerning this clonotype: One junction end disagrees with the germline gene, perhaps due to a read error. The chain recombines TRBV28 with TRBJ2-1, with TRBD2 matching 9 bases. This CDR3 spans 15 amino acids. The germline CDR1 and CDR2 sequences are MDHEN and SYDVKM. The CDR3 here is CTSTSGGFTYNEQFF. In DNA, the CDR3 is TGTACCAGCACAAGCGGGGGGTTTACCTACAATGAGCAGTTCTTC.

The chain is built from TRBV20-1 and TRBJ2-7; D might be TRBD2 (5 bases). The germline V gene has CDR1 DFQATT and CDR2 SNEGSKA (reference sequence). CDR3 length: 13 amino acids. V lost 3 bases and J lost 6, with 15 bases in between. CDR3 sequence reads: CSARGAGLVEQYF. The DNA of the CDR3 is TGCAGTGCTAGGGGCGCGGGCCTAGTCGAGCAGTACTTC.

This clonotype was seen only a few times. The rearrangement links TRBV4-1 to TRBJ2-1, with D maybe TRBD1 (5 bases). The length of the CDR3 is 17 residues. Germline V gene data show CDR1 as MGHRA and CDR2 as YSYEKL. V lost 3 bases to trimming and J lost 0 bases, with 15 bases between them. The CDR3 coding sequence is TGCGCCAGCAGCCATCCCAGGGTCTCTAGCTCCTACAATGAGCAGTTCTTC. This sequence encodes CASSHPRVSSSYNEQFF.

This clonotype turned up a few times. The genes are TRBV7-2 and TRBJ1-1; D gene uncertain. Trimming took off 5 bases at V and 1 base at J, with 11 bases between the two ends. The CDR3 has 14 residues. The germline CDR1 and CDR2 sequences are SGHTA and FQGNSA. The CDR3 DNA reads as TGTGCCAGCAGCCCCAAAGCTACGAACACTGAAGCTTTCTTT. It yields the protein CASSPKATNTEAFF.

This clonotype has a handful of counts. The rearrangement links TRBV15 to TRBJ2-1; the D gene is possibly TRBD2 (5 bases). Between the trimmed V and J ends, which lost 3 bases and 2 bases, there was a span of 11 bases. Germline CDR1 reads LNHNV; CDR2 reads YYDKDF (reference sequence). The CDR3 covers 15 residues. The CDR3 region has the DNA TGTGCCACCAGCAGCGCCCGGGGTACCTACAATGAGCAGTTCTTC. Protein product: CATSSARGTYNEQFF.

The chain is built from TRBV20-1 and TRBJ2-7, with 14 bases identical to TRBD2. Unmatched junction bases numbered 7, after V lost 2 bases and J lost 4 bases. Germline loops: CDR1 DFQATT, CDR2 SNEGSKA (reference sequence). This CDR3 has 16 amino acids. The CDR3 loop is CSARSGTSGSSYEQYF. The DNA of the CDR3 is TGCAGTGCTAGATCGGGGACTAGCGGGAGTTCGTACGAGCAGTACTTC.

V and J are TRBV15 and TRBJ1-5; possible D gene TRBD1, 5 bases. The germline V and J ends were trimmed by 4 bases and 2 bases, with 12 bases remaining between them. The length of the CDR3 is 15 residues. Germline loops: CDR1 LNHNV, CDR2 YYDKDF (reference sequence). CDR3 nucleotide sequence: TGTGCCACCAGCATGGGGCAGGGAGGCAATCAGCCCCAGCATTTT. Translated, it gives CATSMGQGGNQPQHF.

This chain connects TRBV5-1 to TRBJ2-5; 12 nucleotides line up with TRBD1. The junction had 9 bases not matched to a gene; V was cut back by 4 bases and J by 5 bases. This CDR3 is built from 16 residues. The germline gives CDR1 SGHRS, CDR2 YFSETQ. The CDR3 nucleotides read TGCGCCAGCAGCCGCGGGACAGGGGGCTTGCGGGAGACCCAGTACTTC. It specifies CASSRGTGGLRETQYF.